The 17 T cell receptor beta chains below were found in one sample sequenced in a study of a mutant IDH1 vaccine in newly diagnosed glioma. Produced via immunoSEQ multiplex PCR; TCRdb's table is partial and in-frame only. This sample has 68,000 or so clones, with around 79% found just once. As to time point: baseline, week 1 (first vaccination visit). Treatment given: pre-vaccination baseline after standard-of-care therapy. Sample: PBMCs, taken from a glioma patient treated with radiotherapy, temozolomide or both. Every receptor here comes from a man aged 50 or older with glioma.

This chain's CDR3 is CASSLRPRQGALYEQYF. The CDR3 DNA reads as TGTGCCAGCAGTTTAAGGCCCCGCCAGGGGGCATTGTACGAGCAGTACTTC. The chain joins TRBV27 to TRBJ2-7; 8 bases are a match to TRBD1. With V trimmed by 2 bases and J by 4 bases, 13 bases remained unmatched. The CDR3 runs to 17 residues. Germline V lookup: CDR1 MNHEY, CDR2 SMNVEV (reference sequence).

The CDR3 sequence: CASSLSIISRDEQYF. The CDR3 bases are TGTGCCAGCAGTTTATCGATAATTTCGAGGGACGAGCAGTACTTC. This sequence joins TRBV27 and TRBJ2-7; D is perhaps TRBD2 (5 bases). From germline, CDR1 is MNHEY and CDR2 SMNVEV (reference sequence). V was trimmed by 0 bases and J by 5 bases, leaving 14 bases between them. The CDR3 runs to 15 residues.

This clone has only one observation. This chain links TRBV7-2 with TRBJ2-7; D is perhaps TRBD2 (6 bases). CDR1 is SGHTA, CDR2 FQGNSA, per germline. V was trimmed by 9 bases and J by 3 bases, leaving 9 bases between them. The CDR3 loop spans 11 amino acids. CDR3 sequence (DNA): TGTGCCAGTGGTAGCGGCTACGAGCAGTACTTC. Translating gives CASGSGYEQYF.

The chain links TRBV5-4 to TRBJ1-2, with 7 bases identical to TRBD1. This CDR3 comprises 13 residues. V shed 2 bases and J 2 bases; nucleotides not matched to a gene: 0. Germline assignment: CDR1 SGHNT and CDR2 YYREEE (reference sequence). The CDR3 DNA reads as TGTGCCAGCAGCTTACAGGGGAACTATGGCTACACCTTC. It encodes CASSLQGNYGYTF. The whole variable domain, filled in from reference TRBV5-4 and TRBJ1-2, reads ETGVTQSPTHLIKTRGQQVTLRCSSQSGHNTVSWYQQALGQGPQFIFQYYREEENGRGNFPPRFSGLQFPNYSSELNVNALELDDSALYLCASSLQGNYGYTFGSGTRLTVV.

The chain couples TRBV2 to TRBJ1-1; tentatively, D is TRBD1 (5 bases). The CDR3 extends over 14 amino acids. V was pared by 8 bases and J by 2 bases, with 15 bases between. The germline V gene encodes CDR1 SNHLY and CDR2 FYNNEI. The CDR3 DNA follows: TGTGCCAGCGGCATGGGGCAGGGAAACACTGAAGCTTTCTTT. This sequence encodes CASGMGQGNTEAFF. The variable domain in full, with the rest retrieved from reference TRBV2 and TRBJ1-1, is EPEVTQTPSHQVTQMGQEVILRCVPISNHLYFYWYRQILGQKVEFLVSFYNNEISEKSEIFDDQFSVERPDGSNFTLKIRSTKLEDSAMYFCASGMGQGNTEAFFGQGTRLTVV.

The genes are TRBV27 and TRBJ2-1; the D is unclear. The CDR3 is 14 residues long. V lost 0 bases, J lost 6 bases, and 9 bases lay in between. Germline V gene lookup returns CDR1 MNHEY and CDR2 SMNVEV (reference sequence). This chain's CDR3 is CASSLSLASNEQFF. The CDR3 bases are TGTGCCAGCAGTTTATCGCTCGCGAGCAATGAGCAGTTCTTC.

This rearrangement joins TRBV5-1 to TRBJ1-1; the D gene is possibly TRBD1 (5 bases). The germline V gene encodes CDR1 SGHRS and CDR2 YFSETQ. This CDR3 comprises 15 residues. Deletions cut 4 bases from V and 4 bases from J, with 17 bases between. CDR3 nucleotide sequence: TGCGCCAGCAGCCTCTCAAGGGGACCCTCCACTGAAGCTTTCTTT. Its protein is CASSLSRGPSTEAFF.

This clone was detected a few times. The CDR3 spells CASSQERGLNTEAFF. In nucleotides, the CDR3 is TGCGCCAGCAGCCAAGAGCGAGGATTGAACACTGAAGCTTTCTTT. This chain uses TRBV4-1 with TRBJ1-1; D remains unclear. V lost 0 bases and J lost 0, with 8 bases in between. The CDR3 runs 15 residues. Germline CDR1 MGHRA, CDR2 YSYEKL.

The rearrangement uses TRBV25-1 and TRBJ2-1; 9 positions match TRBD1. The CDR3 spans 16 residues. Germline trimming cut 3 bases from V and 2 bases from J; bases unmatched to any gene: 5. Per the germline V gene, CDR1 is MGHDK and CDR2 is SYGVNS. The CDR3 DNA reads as TGTGCCAGCAGTGAGCCGGGACAGGGACCCTACAATGAGCAGTTCTTC. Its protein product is CASSEPGQGPYNEQFF.

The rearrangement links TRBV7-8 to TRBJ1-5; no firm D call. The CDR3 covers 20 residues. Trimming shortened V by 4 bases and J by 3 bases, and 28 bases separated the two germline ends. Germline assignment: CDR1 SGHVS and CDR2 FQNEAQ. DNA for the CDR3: TGTGCCAGCAGCTCCCCCTTACGGCATCGACTTCCGACCCCCAATCAGCCCCAGCATTTT. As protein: CASSSPLRHRLPTPNQPQHF.

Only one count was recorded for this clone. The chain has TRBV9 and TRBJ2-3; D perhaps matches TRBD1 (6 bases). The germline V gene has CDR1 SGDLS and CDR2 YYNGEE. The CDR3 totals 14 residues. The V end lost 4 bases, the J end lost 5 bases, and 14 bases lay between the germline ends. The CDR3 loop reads CASSSTGWGDTQYF. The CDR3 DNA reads TGTGCCAGCAGCTCGACAGGTTGGGGAGATACGCAGTATTTT. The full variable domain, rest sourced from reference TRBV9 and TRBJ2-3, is DSGVTQTPKHLITATGQRVTLRCSPRSGDLSVYWYQQSLDQGLQFLIQYYNGEERAKGNILERFSAQQFPDLHSELNLSSLELGDSALYFCASSSTGWGDTQYFGPGTRLTVL.

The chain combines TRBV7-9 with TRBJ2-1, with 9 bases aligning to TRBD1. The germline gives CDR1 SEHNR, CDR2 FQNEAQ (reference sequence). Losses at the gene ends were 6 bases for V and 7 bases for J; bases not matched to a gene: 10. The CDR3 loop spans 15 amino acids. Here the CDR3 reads CASSSGTGNRNEQFF. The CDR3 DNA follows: TGTGCCAGCAGTTCCGGGACAGGGAATAGAAATGAGCAGTTCTTC.

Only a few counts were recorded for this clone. The CDR3 spells CASSLGLMGTEAFF. For the CDR3, the DNA is TGTGCCAGCAGCTTAGGCCTCATGGGCACTGAAGCTTTCTTT. This chain links TRBV7-3 with TRBJ1-1; D gene ambiguous. Germline-derived CDR1 and CDR2 are SGHTA and FQGTGA. Trimming shortened V by 2 bases and J by 4 bases, and 11 bases separated the two germline ends. This CDR3 is built from 14 residues.

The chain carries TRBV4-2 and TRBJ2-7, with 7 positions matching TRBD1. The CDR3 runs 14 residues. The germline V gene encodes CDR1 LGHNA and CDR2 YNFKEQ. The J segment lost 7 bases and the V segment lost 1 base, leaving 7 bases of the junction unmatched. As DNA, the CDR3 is TGTGCCAGCAGCCAAGGGGACAGCGGCTGGGAGCAGTACTTC. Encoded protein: CASSQGDSGWEQYF.

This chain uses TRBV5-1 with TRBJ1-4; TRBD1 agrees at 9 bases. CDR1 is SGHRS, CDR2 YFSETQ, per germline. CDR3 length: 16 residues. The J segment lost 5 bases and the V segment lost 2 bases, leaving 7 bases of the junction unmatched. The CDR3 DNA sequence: TGCGCCAGCAGCTTCGGGGGGACAGGGAGGAATGAAAAACTGTTTTTT. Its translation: CASSFGGTGRNEKLFF.

The CDR3 reads CASSSRSYEQYF. CDR3 nucleotides: TGTGCCAGTAGTAGTAGAAGCTACGAGCAGTACTTC. The chain is built from TRBV19 and TRBJ2-7; D gene unclear. V was cut by 4 bases and J by 3 bases, with 7 bases left in between. The CDR3 spans 12 residues. Germline V gene data show CDR1 as LNHDA and CDR2 as SQIVND (reference sequence).

The CDR3 is CASSLRTSGGSSYEQYF. The CDR3 DNA sequence: TGTGCCAGTAGCCTCCGGACTAGCGGGGGTAGCTCCTACGAGCAGTACTTC. The chain links TRBV19 to TRBJ2-7, with TRBD2 identical over 13 bases. Germline CDR1 LNHDA, CDR2 SQIVND (reference sequence). The V gene end was trimmed by 6 bases and the J gene end by 0 bases; junction bases not matched to a gene: 8. CDR3 size: 17 residues.